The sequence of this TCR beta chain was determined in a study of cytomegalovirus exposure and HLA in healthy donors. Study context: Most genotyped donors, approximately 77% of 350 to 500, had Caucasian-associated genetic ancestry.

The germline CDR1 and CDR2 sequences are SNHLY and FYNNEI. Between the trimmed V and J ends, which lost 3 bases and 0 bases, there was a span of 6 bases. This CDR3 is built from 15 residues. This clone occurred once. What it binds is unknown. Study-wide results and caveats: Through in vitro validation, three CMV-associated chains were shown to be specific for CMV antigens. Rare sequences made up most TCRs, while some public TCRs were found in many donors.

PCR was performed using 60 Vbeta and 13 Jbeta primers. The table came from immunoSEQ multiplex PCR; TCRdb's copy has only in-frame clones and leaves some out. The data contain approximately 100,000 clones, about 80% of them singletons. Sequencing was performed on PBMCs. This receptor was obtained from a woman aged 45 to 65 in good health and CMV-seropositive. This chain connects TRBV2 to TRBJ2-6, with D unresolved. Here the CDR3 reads CASSDYFSGANVLTF. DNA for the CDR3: TGTGCCAGCAGTGATTATTTCTCTGGGGCCAACGTCCTGACTTTC.